A single sample is the source of the 2 T cell receptor beta chains below, sequenced in a study of CD8+ T cells in alopecia areata. The authors extracted RNA and reverse transcribed it into cDNA as the sequencing template. Produced via immunoSEQ multiplex PCR; TCRdb's table is partial and in-frame only. The sample has 130,000 to 150,000 clones; approximately 60% are singletons. Sequenced material: CD8+ T cells sorted from blood. The source of these receptors is a human donor in good health.

A single count supports this clone. V usage is TRBV27 and J usage is TRBJ1-1; D remains ambiguous. Germline V gene lookup returns CDR1 MNHEY and CDR2 SMNVEV (reference sequence). V shed 5 bases and J shed 5 bases, with 15 bases lying between them. This CDR3 region has 14 residues. The CDR3 here is CASSGNIRGTEAFF. As DNA, the CDR3 is TGTGCCAGCAGTGGAAACATCCGAGGGACTGAAGCTTTCTTT.

This clone came up a few times. This rearrangement joins TRBV29-1 to TRBJ2-7; D remains ambiguous. Trimming cost V 2 bases and J 6 bases, with 8 bases left between them. This CDR3 spans 11 amino acids. The germline V gene encodes CDR1 SQVTM and CDR2 ANQGSEA. The CDR3 region is CSVETGREQYF. CDR3 sequence (DNA): TGCAGCGTTGAAACGGGCCGCGAGCAGTACTTC.